This is a list of T cell receptor beta chains from one sample in a study of blood T cells in healthy people across ages. MiXCR, run by TCRdb on the 5' RACE reads, gives a single entry per CDR3 protein. The sample holds some 900,000 distinct CDR3 sequences; 48% are singletons and the top ten take 13%. Sequencing was performed on blood. The origin of the receptors is a man aged 25 to 45 in good health. Both conserved end residues are part of each CDR3. A D gene is named only where the DNA matches it firmly. Not every row has a clone size; where given, it reads once, few, many or a size class.

TRBJ2-7	13	NA	NA	TRBV6-1	CASSEVPVYEQYF	TGTGCCAGCAGTGAAGTACCGGTATACGAGCAGTACTTC
TRBJ2-4	15	few	NA	TRBV7-3	CASSLIGGHLDIQYF	TGTGCCAGCAGCTTAATTGGGGGACATCTTGACATTCAGTACTTC
TRBJ2-5	14	NA	NA	TRBV6-4	CASSRGSDQETQYF	TGTGCCAGCAGTCGAGGGTCAGACCAAGAGACCCAGTACTTC
TRBJ2-7	18	NA	TRBD1	TRBV7-9	CASSSPRGRTGGSYEQYF	TGTGCCAGCAGCTCCCCCCGGGGTCGGACAGGCGGTTCCTACGAGCAGTACTTC
TRBJ2-6	15	NA	NA	TRBV27	CASKERYSGANVLTF	TGTGCCAGCAAAGAAAGGTACTCTGGGGCCAACGTCCTGACTTTC
TRBJ1-2	13	many	TRBD1	TRBV28	CASSPGTGYGYTF	TGTGCCAGCAGTCCCGGGACAGGCTATGGCTACACCTTC
TRBJ2-7	16	NA	TRBD1	TRBV6-4	CASRGSDRGKTYEQYF	TGTGCCAGCAGGGGATCGGACAGGGGTAAGACCTACGAGCAGTACTTC
TRBJ2-7	12	NA	NA	TRBV18	CASSEPGLEQYF	TGTGCCAGCTCAGAACCAGGGCTCGAGCAGTACTTC
TRBJ1-2	14	NA	NA	TRBV6-5	CASSGTQTNYGYTF	TGTGCCAGCAGTGGGACACAGACTAACTATGGCTACACCTTC
TRBJ2-6	19	NA	NA	TRBV7-2	CASSLVSEGRGYGANVLTF	TGTGCCAGCAGCTTAGTCTCTGAGGGGAGGGGGTATGGGGCCAACGTCCTGACTTTC
TRBJ2-1	15	NA	TRBD2	TRBV28	CASRPGGAAYNEQFF	TGTGCCAGCAGGCCCGGGGGGGCCGCCTACAATGAGCAGTTCTTC
TRBJ1-2	15	NA	TRBD1	TRBV18	CASSRGTGLYYGYTF	TGTGCCAGCTCACGAGGGACAGGGCTCTACTATGGCTACACCTTC
TRBJ2-3	13	NA	TRBD2	TRBV6-5	CASSRLASDTQYF	TGTGCCAGCAGCAGACTAGCATCGGATACGCAGTATTTT
TRBJ2-5	14	NA	NA	TRBV12-3/TRBV12-4	CASRPDGVYNEQYF	TGTGCCAGCAGACCCGACGGTGTGTACAATGAGCAGTACTTC
TRBJ1-1	14	many	NA	TRBV20-1	CSATQRRTNTEAFF	TGCAGTGCTACCCAACGGCGGACAAACACTGAAGCTTTCTTT
TRBJ1-2	13	NA	TRBD1	TRBV6-5	CASSYQQGRGHTF	TGTGCCAGCAGTTACCAACAGGGGCGTGGCCACACCTTC
TRBJ1-5	15	NA	NA	TRBV9	CASSVEAGINQPQHF	TGTGCCAGCAGCGTCGAGGCAGGTATCAATCAGCCCCAGCATTTT
TRBJ2-7	14	few	NA	TRBV2	CASSGTSPHPEQYF	TGTGCCAGCAGTGGGACCTCCCCCCACCCCGAGCAGTACTTC
TRBJ2-5	13	few	NA	TRBV29-1	CSVPRREEETQYF	TGCAGCGTTCCCCGCAGGGAAGAAGAGACCCAGTACTTC
TRBJ1-1	15	NA	NA	TRBV6-1	CASSEGGGTLAEAFF	TGTGCCAGCAGTGAAGGGGGGGGGACCCTTGCTGAAGCTTTCTTT
TRBJ2-3	15	NA	TRBD2	TRBV9	CASSPTAGGVDTQYF	TGTGCCAGCAGCCCCACAGCGGGGGGTGTAGATACGCAGTATTTT
TRBJ2-1	11	few	TRBD2	TRBV27	CASLIAGEQFF	TGTGCCAGTCTAATAGCGGGGGAGCAGTTCTTC
TRBJ1-5	16	many	NA	TRBV14	CASSPPRGAGNQPQHF	TGTGCCAGCAGTCCCCCCCGGGGGGCGGGCAATCAGCCCCAGCATTTT
TRBJ1-4	13	few	NA	TRBV10-3	CAINNRVDEKLFF	TGTGCCATCAACAACCGGGTGGATGAAAAACTGTTTTTT
TRBJ1-2	12	NA	NA	TRBV29-1	CSVEGSEAGCTF	TGCAGCGTTGAAGGGTCGGAAGCTGGCTGCACCTTC
TRBJ2-3	13	NA	NA	TRBV27	CASSHHRTDTQYF	TGTGCCAGCAGTCATCACAGAACAGATACGCAGTATTTT
TRBJ1-2	14	few	TRBD1	TRBV4-2	CASSQDQGGTGYTF	TGTGCCAGCAGCCAAGATCAGGGGGGCACGGGCTACACCTTC
TRBJ1-1	14	NA	NA	TRBV28	CASSLTRGNTEAFF	TGTGCCAGCAGTTTAACCCGGGGGAACACTGAAGCTTTCTTT
TRBJ1-2	17	NA	NA	TRBV5-1	CASSPFSPGLANYGYTF	TGCGCCAGCAGCCCCTTTAGTCCGGGCTTAGCTAACTATGGCTACACCTTC
TRBJ2-3	14	NA	NA	TRBV28	CASLPDAPPATQYF	TGTGCCAGCCTCCCGGATGCGCCGCCTGCTACGCAGTATTTT
TRBJ1-2	14	NA	NA	TRBV5-1	CASSLPRGNYGYTF	TGCGCCAGCAGCTTGCCTCGGGGGAACTATGGCTACACCTTC
TRBJ2-3	15	NA	TRBD2	TRBV20-1	CSARRGGLAVDTQYF	TGCAGTGCTAGACGGGGAGGACTAGCAGTAGATACGCAGTATTTT